This entry lists 8 T cell receptor beta chains sequenced from one sample in a study of OX40 agonist ivuxolimab in advanced cancers. Using immunoSEQ multiplex PCR, the repertoire was profiled, and TCRdb retains in-frame clones only, with some absent. The sample gives under 85,000 clones, 85% to 90% of which show up once; just over 2.5% is in the top ten. Sample: CD4+ or CD8+ T cells sorted from blood, taken in a trial of the OX40 agonist ivuxolimab. The receptors shown here come from an adult with an advanced solid tumor such as melanoma, head and neck, liver or kidney cancer.

This clone was seen only once. The chain links TRBV28 to TRBJ1-4; D gene unclear. The length of the CDR3 is 14 residues. The V gene's germline CDR1 is MDHEN and CDR2 SYDVKM. The V gene lost 6 bases and the J gene lost 2 bases, with 10 bases spanning the gap. As DNA, the CDR3 is TGTGCCAGCAGCTCGGATCAGACTAATGAAAAACTGTTTTTT. Protein sequence: CASSSDQTNEKLFF. The full variable domain, rest sourced from reference TRBV28 and TRBJ1-4, is DVKVTQSSRYLVKRTGEKVFLECVQDMDHENMFWYRQDPGLGLRLIYFSYDVKMKEKGDIPEGYSVSREKKERFSLILESASTNQTSMYLCASSSDQTNEKLFFGSGTQLSVL.

CDR3 DNA sequence: TGTGCCAGCAGCCAACATGGGGTGGAGGGGGCGGACACTGAAGCTTTCTTT. Translating it yields CASSQHGVEGADTEAFF. The J gene is TRBJ1-1, the V gene TRBV7-9, with 7 nucleotides matching TRBD1. The CDR3 totals 17 residues. The V gene end was trimmed by 5 bases and the J gene end by 3 bases; junction bases not matched to a gene: 15. Germline CDR1 reads SEHNR; CDR2 reads FQNEAQ (reference sequence).

This clone was counted between two and nine times. This chain links TRBV11-1 with TRBJ1-2; tentatively, D is TRBD1 (6 bases). The V end lost 1 base, the J end lost 4 bases, and 7 bases lay between the germline ends. Germline V lookup: CDR1 SGHAT, CDR2 FQDESV (reference sequence). CDR3 length equals 13 residues. CDR3 sequence reads: CASSLEGVYGYTF. As DNA, the CDR3 is TGTGCCAGCAGCTTAGAGGGGGTCTATGGCTACACCTTC.

V usage is TRBV5-1 and J usage is TRBJ1-5; D ambiguous. CDR3 size: 14 residues. Germline CDR1 and CDR2: SGHRS and YFSETQ. The ends were cut back, 0 bases at V and 6 bases at J, with 10 bases in the middle. The CDR3 spells CASSLDSGGQPQHF. Written as DNA, the CDR3 is TGCGCCAGCAGCTTGGATTCCGGAGGTCAGCCCCAGCATTTT.

The sample holds one count of this clone. V and J are TRBV28 and TRBJ1-6, with D unresolved. The CDR3 has 14 amino acids. V shed 6 bases and J shed 9 bases, with 15 bases lying between them. The V gene's germline CDR1 is MDHEN and CDR2 SYDVKM. CDR3 DNA sequence: TGTGCCAGCAGCCCGACTGAGACGGTTTCACCCCTCCACTTT. Its translation is CASSPTETVSPLHF.

The genes are TRBV25-1 and TRBJ1-1; TRBD1 is a possible D gene (6 bases). Trimming left V 10 bases short and J 1 base short, with 16 bases between. The V gene's germline CDR1 is MGHDK and CDR2 SYGVNS. The length of the CDR3 is 14 residues. CDR3 nucleotide sequence: TGTGCCACCACCAGGGGAAAAGAGAACACTGAAGCTTTCTTT. Amino acids: CATTRGKENTEAFF.

The rearrangement uses TRBV5-1 and TRBJ2-5; D possibly corresponds to TRBD1 (5 bases). The length of the CDR3 is 13 residues. Per germline, CDR1 SGHRS and CDR2 YFSETQ. The ends were cut back, 2 bases at V and 5 bases at J, with 10 bases in the middle. The DNA of the CDR3 is TGCGCCAGCAGCTTCAGGGATAGGGAGACCCAGTACTTC. Amino acid sequence: CASSFRDRETQYF. The entire variable domain, with the rest obtained from reference TRBV5-1 and TRBJ2-5, is as follows: KAGVTQTPRYLIKTRGQQVTLSCSPISGHRSVSWYQQTPGQGLQFLFEYFSETQRNKGNFPGRFSGRQFSNSRSEMNVSTLELGDSALYLCASSFRDRETQYFGPGTRLLVL.

V gene TRBV28 combines with J gene TRBJ2-2, with 10 positions matching TRBD1. Germline V gene sequence: CDR1 MDHEN, CDR2 SYDVKM. The CDR3 sequence is 17 residues long. V lost 4 bases, J lost 3 bases, and 8 bases stayed unmatched. Written as DNA, the CDR3 is TGTGCCAGCAGTTCTAGACAGGGGGCGAGGTACACCGGGGAGCTGTTTTTT. This sequence encodes CASSSRQGARYTGELFF.